Listed below are T cell receptor beta chains from one sample, sequenced in a study of PD-1 blockade in mismatch repair-deficient tumors. Repertoires were generated with immunoSEQ multiplex PCR, while TCRdb's copy carries only in-frame clones and drops some. The table includes roughly 120,000 clones, about 88% detected once. The material was peripheral blood, obtained approximately 70 weeks after starting pembrolizumab. The receptor set was obtained from an adult with mismatch repair-deficient cancer. CDR3s leave out the opening cysteine and the closing phenylalanine or tryptophan. A D gene is named only where the DNA matches it firmly.

J gene: TRBJ2-2; V gene: TRBV7-6; D gene: .; CDR3 protein: ASSAYHSSRDGVTGELF
J gene: TRBJ2-3; V gene: TRBV5-1; D gene: TRBD2; CDR3 protein: ASSLGLAGGFGDTQY
J gene: TRBJ2-1; V gene: TRBV19; D gene: .; CDR3 protein: ASSIWDNEQF
J gene: TRBJ2-3; V gene: TRBV7-3; D gene: .; CDR3 protein: ASSNQTGPGLTDTQY
J gene: TRBJ2-5; V gene: TRBV6-1; D gene: TRBD2; CDR3 protein: ASSATLAGGPEETQY
J gene: TRBJ1-2; V gene: TRBV7-9; D gene: .; CDR3 protein: ASSLGGGVVSYGYT
J gene: TRBJ2-7; V gene: TRBV2; D gene: .; CDR3 protein: ASSVGGYEQY
J gene: TRBJ1-3; V gene: TRBV28; D gene: TRBD1; CDR3 protein: ASSPTQGAGNTIY
J gene: TRBJ2-5; V gene: TRBV9; D gene: TRBD2; CDR3 protein: ASSPTSAKVQETQY
J gene: TRBJ2-7; V gene: TRBV7-9; D gene: .; CDR3 protein: ASSLYQGPYEQY
J gene: TRBJ2-2; V gene: TRBV6-5; D gene: TRBD1; CDR3 protein: ASSYTSGGPGELF
J gene: TRBJ2-3; V gene: TRBV6-1; D gene: TRBD2; CDR3 protein: ASSGLAGDTQY
J gene: TRBJ2-1; V gene: TRBV19; D gene: .; CDR3 protein: ASRTQHDRLYNEQF
J gene: TRBJ2-1; V gene: TRBV28; D gene: .; CDR3 protein: ASRSSYNEQF
J gene: TRBJ1-1; V gene: TRBV5-5; D gene: .; CDR3 protein: ASSLGITGNTEAF
J gene: TRBJ1-2; V gene: TRBV5-1; D gene: .; CDR3 protein: ASSLVGNGYT
J gene: TRBJ2-1; V gene: TRBV7-9; D gene: TRBD1; CDR3 protein: ASSLVQGAINEQF
J gene: TRBJ2-1; V gene: TRBV29-1; D gene: .; CDR3 protein: SVVWANEQF
J gene: TRBJ2-2; V gene: TRBV28; D gene: .; CDR3 protein: ASSFRQAYSNTGELF
J gene: TRBJ2-7; V gene: TRBV7-2; D gene: TRBD2; CDR3 protein: ASSRTGGGPHEQY
J gene: TRBJ2-5; V gene: TRBV10-3; D gene: .; CDR3 protein: AISESRGQETQY
J gene: TRBJ1-2; V gene: TRBV19; D gene: .; CDR3 protein: ASSTTGRDYGYT